Shown below are 5 T cell receptor beta chains from a single sample sequenced in a study of CD8 T cells in Susac syndrome (dated by TCRdb to about 2019). Library generation was performed with the immunoSEQ multiplex PCR assay. RNA was extracted with the RNeasy kit and about 0.5 to 1 ug was reverse transcribed using random hexamers. TCRdb passed the public sequencing reads through fastp at Q25 and MiXCR, retaining productive beta sequences. Rows are unified per CDR3 protein, each entry keeping the most common DNA and genes. Within this sample are more than 150,000 distinct CDR3 sequences, with about 94% of them counted one time only. The ten largest account for around 0.21% of the sample. The specimen was CD8+ T cells from PBMCs. The receptors here all came from a human donor with multiple sclerosis.

J is TRBJ2-2 and V is TRBV24-1, with 9 bases identical to TRBD1. Germline V gene data show CDR1 as KGHDR and CDR2 as SFDVKD. The CDR3 runs 13 residues. The V and J ends lost 9 bases and 7 bases, in that order; junction bases with no gene match: 5. For the CDR3, the DNA is TGTGCCACCCTGGGACAGGGTAGCGGGGAGCTGTTTTTT. This codes for CATLGQGSGELFF.

This rearrangement joins TRBV4-1 to TRBJ2-4, with D unclear. Germline loops: CDR1 MGHRA, CDR2 YSYEKL. Trimming pared 0 bases from V and 0 bases from J, leaving 9 bases between. This CDR3 comprises 16 residues. The CDR3 region is CASSQEPVIAKNIQYF. As DNA, the CDR3 is TGCGCCAGCAGCCAAGAGCCGGTTATAGCCAAAAACATTCAGTACTTC.

The chain employs TRBV12-3 or TRBV12-4 and TRBJ2-7; possibly TRBD2 for D (6 bases). V shed 6 bases and J shed 1 base, with 16 bases lying between them. This CDR3 region has 15 residues. CDR3 loop: CASSHRKGTSYEQYF. The CDR3 nucleotides are TGTGCCAGCAGCCATCGTAAGGGGACTTCCTACGAGCAGTACTTC.

This sequence joins TRBV14 and TRBJ2-1, with 9 bases fitting TRBD2. Losses at the gene ends were 1 base for V and 10 bases for J; bases not matched to a gene: 17. The CDR3 consists of 18 residues. Germline-derived CDR1 and CDR2 are SGHDN and FVKESK. In nucleotides, the CDR3 is TGTGCCAGCAGCCAAGTTAGTAGCGGGGGTCTCCAAACAATGGAGCAGTTCTTC. It encodes CASSQVSSGGLQTMEQFF.

The rearrangement uses TRBV4-1 and TRBJ1-5, with 7 bases matching TRBD1. Germline CDR1 and CDR2: MGHRA and YSYEKL. The CDR3 spans 14 residues. J gave up 5 bases and V 4 bases, and 5 bases lay outside the gene matches. As DNA, the CDR3 is TGCGCCAGCAGCCCAGGGGGTTTTGATCAGCCCCAGCATTTT. Amino acid sequence: CASSPGGFDQPQHF.